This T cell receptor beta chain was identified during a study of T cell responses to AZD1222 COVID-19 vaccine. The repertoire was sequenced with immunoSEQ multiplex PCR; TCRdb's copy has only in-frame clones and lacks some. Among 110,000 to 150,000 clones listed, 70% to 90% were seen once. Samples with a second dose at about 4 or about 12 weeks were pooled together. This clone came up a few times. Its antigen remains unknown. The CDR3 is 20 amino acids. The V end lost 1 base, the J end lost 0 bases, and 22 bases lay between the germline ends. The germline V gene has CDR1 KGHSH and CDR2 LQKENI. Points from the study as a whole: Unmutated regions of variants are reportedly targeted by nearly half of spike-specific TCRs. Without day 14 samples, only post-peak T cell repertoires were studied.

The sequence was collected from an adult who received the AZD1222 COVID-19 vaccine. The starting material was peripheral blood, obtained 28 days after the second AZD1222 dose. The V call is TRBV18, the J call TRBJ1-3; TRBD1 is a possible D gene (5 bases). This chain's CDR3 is CASSPRRVVDKGNSGNTIYF. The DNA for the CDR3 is TGTGCCAGCTCACCACGACGGGTGGTGGACAAGGGAAACTCTGGAAACACCATATATTTT.